One sample yielded the 9 T cell receptor beta chains listed below, sequenced in a study of vaccination effects on CD4 cells after COVID-19. Measured with immunoSEQ multiplex PCR; TCRdb has only the in-frame clones, and not every one. The data hold just under 30,000 clones, with 65% to 75% observed a single time. Their antigen targets remain unknown. Sequencing in the ViraFEST assay came after antigen-specific CD4+ T cells had been expanded with viral peptide pools, which were used to stimulate PBMC. Investigators separated out CD4+ T cells once approximately 11 days of culture had passed. Vaccine administered to participants consisted of two doses of either BNT162b2 or mRNA-1273. The sequenced sample was CD4+ T cells from PBMCs cultured with HCoV-OC43 spike peptides, obtained after COVID-19 vaccination. Documented subset: HCoV-OC43 spike overlapping peptide pool stimulation. These receptors all stem from a human donor who received a COVID-19 vaccine.

The V call is TRBV2, the J call TRBJ2-1; the match to TRBD2 covers 8 bases. This CDR3 has 15 residues. In germline, CDR1 is SNHLY, CDR2 FYNNEI. The V and J ends lost 5 bases and 2 bases, in that order; junction bases with no gene match: 5. CDR3 nucleotide sequence: TGTGCCAGCAGTTCAGCGGGGGAGGCCTACAATGAGCAGTTCTTC. Translating it yields CASSSAGEAYNEQFF.

The chain has TRBV7-8 and TRBJ1-2; D uncertain. V dropped 5 bases and J dropped 8 bases, with 21 bases sitting between them. The germline CDR1 and CDR2 sequences are SGHVS and FQNEAQ. The CDR3 spans 15 residues. CDR3 amino acids: CASSRELFQEEGYTF. CDR3 in DNA: TGTGCCAGCAGCCGCGAACTTTTTCAAGAGGAAGGCTACACCTTC.

The chain is built from TRBV5-6 and TRBJ2-5, with 13 positions matching TRBD2. The CDR3 is made up of 15 amino acids. From germline, CDR1 is SGHDT and CDR2 YYEEEE. After removal of 4 bases from V and 2 bases from J, the junction contained 2 bases not matched to a gene. The CDR3 reads CASSQLAGGQETQYF. Written as DNA, the CDR3 is TGTGCCAGCAGCCAACTAGCGGGAGGGCAAGAGACCCAGTACTTC.

The rearrangement uses TRBV10-1 and TRBJ2-1, with no clear D. The ends were cut back, 1 base at V and 5 bases at J, with 6 bases in the middle. The CDR3 sequence is 13 residues long. Germline-derived CDR1 and CDR2 are WNHNN and SYGVQD (reference sequence). This chain's CDR3 is CASSEFNNNEQFF. CDR3 nucleotide sequence: TGCGCCAGCAGTGAGTTTAACAACAATGAGCAGTTCTTC.

The V gene is TRBV9, the J gene TRBJ2-3; 8 nucleotides match TRBD2. Per germline, CDR1 SGDLS and CDR2 YYNGEE. CDR3 length: 15 amino acids. J gave up 3 bases and V 0 bases, and 3 bases lay outside the gene matches. The CDR3 nucleotides read TGTGCCAGCAGCGTAGCGGGGGGGACGACAGATACGCAGTATTTT. Translated, it gives CASSVAGGTTDTQYF. The full variable domain, in which reference TRBV9 and TRBJ2-3 provide the parts outside the CDR3, is DSGVTQTPKHLITATGQRVTLRCSPRSGDLSVYWYQQSLDQGLQFLIQYYNGEERAKGNILERFSAQQFPDLHSELNLSSLELGDSALYFCASSVAGGTTDTQYFGPGTRLTVL.

The rearrangement uses TRBV19 and TRBJ2-5; D might be TRBD1 (6 bases). There are 13 residues in the CDR3. V was clipped by 6 bases and J by 1 base, with 9 bases between them. Looked up from germline, CDR1 is LNHDA and CDR2 is SQIVND (reference sequence). The CDR3 loop is CASSRQAQETQYF. Written as DNA, the CDR3 is TGTGCCAGTAGCAGACAGGCCCAAGAGACCCAGTACTTC.

The V call is TRBV6-5, the J call TRBJ1-1; D may be TRBD1 (5 bases). V gave up 7 bases and J gave up 1 base, with 10 bases separating them. Germline CDR1 reads MNHEY; CDR2 reads SVGAGI. The CDR3 consists of 13 residues. This CDR3 reads CASIGQGNTEAFF. The CDR3 DNA reads TGTGCCAGCATCGGGCAGGGGAACACTGAAGCTTTCTTT.

The V and J genes are TRBV5-1 and TRBJ2-5; TRBD2 matches 7 bases. Trimming cost V 4 bases and J 5 bases; bases outside gene matches: 8. Germline loops: CDR1 SGHRS, CDR2 YFSETQ. This CDR3 has 14 residues. Here the CDR3 DNA reads TGCGCCAGCAGCGGACTAGGGGAAGTTGAGACCCAGTACTTC. This sequence encodes CASSGLGEVETQYF.

V is TRBV19 and J is TRBJ1-2; D uncertain. Germline lookup yields CDR1 LNHDA and CDR2 SQIVND (reference sequence). This CDR3 has 10 amino acids. Trimming took 9 bases from V and 3 from J, leaving 5 bases between them. CDR3 DNA: TGTGCCAGGGTGTACTATGGCTACACCTTC. Protein product: CARVYYGYTF.